The sequence of this T cell receptor (delta chain) was determined in a study of gammadelta T cells in human blood. General observations from the study: Polyclonal expansion of innate γδ T cells after birth appeared microbially driven.

TCRdb reapplied CATT to the RT-PCR reads. The sample holds 350 to 500 delta-chain clones, more than 14% seen once. The CDR3 has 13 amino acids. The J segment lost 0 bases and the V segment lost 7 bases, leaving 0 bases of the junction unmatched. Germline V gene lookup returns CDR1 TSWWSYY and CDR2 QGS. This clone is labeled large. Its antigen is still unknown. The sequence was obtained from a human donor. What was sequenced was non-Vgamma9Vdelta2 gamma-delta T cells from infant blood. The chain carries TRDV1 and TRDJ1, with 9 bases matching TRDD3. Here the CDR3 reads CALAGGYTDKLIF. Written as DNA, the CDR3 is TGTGCTCTTGCTGGGGGATACACCGATAAACTCATCTTT.